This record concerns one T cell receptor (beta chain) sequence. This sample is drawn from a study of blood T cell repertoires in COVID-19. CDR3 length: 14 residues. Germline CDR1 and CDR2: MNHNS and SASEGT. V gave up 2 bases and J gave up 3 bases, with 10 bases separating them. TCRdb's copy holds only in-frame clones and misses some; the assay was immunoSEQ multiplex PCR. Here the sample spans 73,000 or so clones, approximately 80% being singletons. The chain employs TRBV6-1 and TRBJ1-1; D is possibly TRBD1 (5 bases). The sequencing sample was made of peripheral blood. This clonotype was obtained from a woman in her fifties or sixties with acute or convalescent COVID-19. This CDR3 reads CASSEYTGDTEAFF. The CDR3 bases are TGTGCCAGCAGTGAATATACAGGCGACACTGAAGCTTTCTTT.